This T cell receptor beta chain comes out of a study of blood T cell repertoires in COVID-19. Study-level background: Samples of COVID-19 (acute and convalescent) were obtained from the United States, Italy and Spain. Nucleic acid was either cDNA or gDNA, and it came from T cells, B-cell-depleted T cells, or PBMCs.

This clone has just a few counts. Authors' analysis steps: Counts of nucleated cells, estimated from reference gene primer amplification, were obtained. The protocol was immunoSEQ multiplex PCR, while the TCRdb copy is restricted to in-frame clones and leaves out a portion. The V and J calls and clone size are taken from that table; D and trimming were inferred from the DNA. The sample holds 150,000 or so clones, roughly 80% seen once. Material for sequencing was peripheral blood. The clonotype originates from a woman in her fifties or sixties with acute or convalescent COVID-19.

The DNA for the CDR3 is TGTGCCAGCAGCGGCAGACAGGGCGTGAACACTGAAGCTTTCTTT. Translating it yields CASSGRQGVNTEAFF. The chain combines TRBV11-3 with TRBJ1-1; 7 bases agree with TRBD1. Germline CDR1 SGHNT, CDR2 YENEEA. The CDR3 totals 15 residues. V was clipped by 5 bases and J by 0 bases; unmatched bases: 6.